The 16 T cell receptor beta chains below all came from one sample that was sequenced in a study of T cell responses to AZD1222 COVID-19 vaccine. The data were produced by immunoSEQ multiplex PCR, yet TCRdb's version contains in-frame clones alone and is incomplete. The data hold roughly 100,000 clones, with around nine tenths observed a single time. The sequences come from peripheral blood, collected on day 0 of AZD1222 vaccination. These TCRs come from an adult in good health.

This clone was seen only a few times. The chain carries TRBV3-1 (or the pseudogene TRBV3-2) and TRBJ1-3; perhaps TRBD1 as D (6 bases). CDR1 and CDR2 from the germline V gene are LGHDT and YNNKEL (reference sequence). CDR3 size: 15 residues. The V end lost 4 bases, the J end lost 0 bases, and 10 bases lay between the germline ends. CDR3 nucleotide sequence: TGTGCCAGCAGCCCTCTGGACAGCTCTGGAAACACCATATATTTT. Translating gives CASSPLDSSGNTIYF.

This sequence joins TRBV5-6 and TRBJ2-5; TRBD1 matches 8 bases. The CDR3 has 14 amino acids. The germline CDR1 and CDR2 sequences are SGHDT and YYEEEE. V was clipped by 0 bases and J by 4 bases; unmatched bases: 2. CDR3 sequence reads: CASSLEDRAETQYF. The CDR3 coding sequence is TGTGCCAGCAGCTTGGAGGACAGGGCAGAGACCCAGTACTTC.

V is TRBV19 and J is TRBJ1-4; TRBD1 might be the D (5 bases). There are 15 residues in the CDR3. Trimming left V 5 bases short and J 4 bases short, with 14 bases between. Germline CDR1 and CDR2: LNHDA and SQIVND (reference sequence). This CDR3 is CASSPNRDDNEKLFF. CDR3 DNA sequence: TGTGCCAGTAGTCCAAATCGGGACGATAATGAAAAACTGTTTTTT.

This chain joins TRBV9 and TRBJ1-2, with a possible D match to TRBD1 (5 bases). This CDR3 region has 15 residues. Germline V gene lookup returns CDR1 SGDLS and CDR2 YYNGEE. Trimming removed 0 bases at V and 8 bases at J, with 17 bases between. CDR3 in DNA: TGTGCCAGCAGCGTAGGGGGGATCCGGTCCGGCGGCTACACCTTC. Its protein product is CASSVGGIRSGGYTF.

The V and J genes are TRBV7-9 and TRBJ1-6; D unclear. Germline assignment: CDR1 SEHNR and CDR2 FQNEAQ (reference sequence). The CDR3 spans 12 residues. The V and J ends lost 11 bases and 8 bases respectively, with 13 bases between them. The CDR3 loop is CAGGYLDSPLHF. Here the CDR3 DNA reads TGTGCCGGCGGGTATTTAGATTCACCCCTCCACTTT.

The DNA for the CDR3 is TGTGCCAGCAGCCAAGGGTCTCCTAGCGGGAGGGCCCTCGGCAATGAGCAGTTCTTC. It is translated as CASSQGSPSGRALGNEQFF. This chain connects TRBV3-1 (or the pseudogene TRBV3-2) to TRBJ2-1, with TRBD2 identical over 12 bases. The germline V gene encodes CDR1 LGHDT and CDR2 YNNKEL (reference sequence). With V trimmed by 1 base and J by 6 bases, 13 bases remained unmatched. CDR3 length equals 19 residues.

The V call is TRBV4-1, the J call TRBJ2-1; tentatively, D is TRBD1 or TRBD2 (6 bases each). Germline V gives CDR1 MGHRA, CDR2 YSYEKL. The CDR3 length is 15 residues. Between the trimmed V and J ends, which lost 5 bases and 2 bases, there was a span of 13 bases. The DNA of the CDR3 is TGCGCCAGCAGCAAGGGGGACTGGGCCTACAATGAGCAGTTCTTC. It specifies CASSKGDWAYNEQFF.

V usage is TRBV9 and J usage is TRBJ2-1; weak D call: TRBD1 (6 bases). CDR1 is SGDLS and CDR2 is YYNGEE in the germline V gene. V gave up 1 base and J gave up 9 bases, with 20 bases separating them. This CDR3 region has 16 residues. The CDR3 coding sequence is TGTGCCAGCAGCGTATCCCCTCACTTACAGGGACCTGAGCAGTTCTTC. Translation gives CASSVSPHLQGPEQFF.

V gene TRBV19 combines with J gene TRBJ2-1; the D gene could be TRBD1 or TRBD2 (5 bases each). V shed 5 bases and J shed 6 bases, with 17 bases lying between them. CDR1 is LNHDA and CDR2 is SQIVND in the germline V gene (reference sequence). The CDR3 extends over 15 amino acids. The CDR3 region has the DNA TGTGCCAGTAGTGCGCAACCGGGACCCCCCAATGAGCAGTTCTTC. Protein: CASSAQPGPPNEQFF.

The J gene is TRBJ2-4, the V gene TRBV2; D is perhaps TRBD1 or TRBD2 (5 bases each). CDR1 is SNHLY and CDR2 is FYNNEI in the germline V gene. The CDR3 has 15 amino acids. Trimming pared 7 bases from V and 0 bases from J, leaving 13 bases between. The CDR3 DNA sequence: TGTGCCAGCAACCCCGGGGCGGTAGCCAAAAACATTCAGTACTTC. Translated, it gives CASNPGAVAKNIQYF.

The chain uses TRBV11-2 and TRBJ2-5, with 7 bases aligning to TRBD1. V lost 5 bases and J lost 0; bases outside the gene matches: 12. CDR1 SGHAT and CDR2 FQNNGV come from the germline V gene. The CDR3 is made up of 17 amino acids. The DNA of the CDR3 is TGTGCCAGCAGCCCCCCGGCCGGGACAGTTAACCAAGAGACCCAGTACTTC. Its translation: CASSPPAGTVNQETQYF. Looking up the rest from reference TRBV11-2 and TRBJ2-5 gives the full variable domain: EAGVAQSPRYKIIEKRQSVAFWCNPISGHATLYWYQQILGQGPKLLIQFQNNGVVDDSQLPKDRFSAERLKGVDSTLKIQPAKLEDSAVYLCASSPPAGTVNQETQYFGPGTRLLVL.

The chain joins TRBV20-1 to TRBJ2-7; no clear D. The V and J ends lost 3 bases and 6 bases respectively, with 0 bases between them. Germline values: CDR1 DFQATT, CDR2 SNEGSKA (reference sequence). The CDR3 contains 8 residues. CDR3 sequence: CSASEQYF. The CDR3 DNA sequence: TGCAGTGCTAGCGAGCAGTACTTC.

This clone occurred a few times. The V gene is TRBV5-6, the J gene TRBJ1-2; 7 bases line up with TRBD1. J was trimmed by 2 bases and V by 4 bases; bases with no gene match: 11. In germline, CDR1 is SGHDT, CDR2 YYEEEE. This CDR3 contains 16 residues. The CDR3: CASSPNLRDSNYGYTF. CDR3 DNA: TGTGCCAGCAGCCCCAACCTCCGGGACAGCAACTATGGCTACACCTTC.

This chain uses TRBV19 with TRBJ1-4; D is unclear. The CDR3 loop spans 13 amino acids. Trimming took off 0 bases at V and 6 bases at J, with 5 bases between the two ends. Germline V lookup: CDR1 LNHDA, CDR2 SQIVND (reference sequence). In DNA, the CDR3 is TGTGCCAGTAGTATAGATCCGGATGAAAAACTGTTTTTT. Protein sequence: CASSIDPDEKLFF. Full variable domain (rest looked up from reference TRBV19 and TRBJ1-4): DGGITQSPKYLFRKEGQNVTLSCEQNLNHDAMYWYRQDPGQGLRLIYYSQIVNDFQKGDIAEGYSVSREKKESFPLTVTSAQKNPTAFYLCASSIDPDEKLFFGSGTQLSVL.

The chain combines TRBV6-7 with TRBJ1-2; 8 bases map to TRBD1. TRBV6-7 belongs to the ORF category, with a function that is uncertain. The length of the CDR3 is 13 residues. The V segment lost 5 bases and the J segment 5 bases; nucleotides outside the gene matches: 4. The CDR3 is CASSLRTGYGYTF. CDR3 sequence (DNA): TGTGCCAGCAGTCTTCGGACAGGGTATGGCTACACCTTC.

This clone was detected a few times. The V and J genes are TRBV28 and TRBJ1-4; weak D call: TRBD1 (5 bases). Trimming took off 7 bases at V and 5 bases at J, with 17 bases between the two ends. The CDR3 consists of 15 residues. CDR1 and CDR2 from the germline V gene are MDHEN and SYDVKM. CDR3 in DNA: TGTGCCAGCACTTTGAAGGGACTGTACAATGAAAAACTGTTTTTT. Its translation: CASTLKGLYNEKLFF.